The 26 T cell receptor beta chains below were found in one sample sequenced in a study of blood T cell repertoires in COVID-19. The repertoire was sequenced with immunoSEQ multiplex PCR; TCRdb's copy has only in-frame clones and lacks some. The repertoire consists of tens of thousands of clones, with approximately 79% occurring once and the leading ten covering around 47%. What was sequenced was peripheral blood. The receptors originated from a human donor in a cohort sampled during active COVID-19.

This clone was counted between two and nine times. This chain joins TRBV9 and TRBJ1-1; TRBD1 matches at 9 bases. Germline V gives CDR1 SGDLS, CDR2 YYNGEE. The V segment lost 1 base and the J segment 7 bases; nucleotides outside the gene matches: 8. CDR3 size: 15 residues. CDR3 coding DNA: TGTGCCAGCAGCGTAACCGGGACAGGGTATGGTGAAGCTTTCTTT. It is translated as CASSVTGTGYGEAFF.

The V and J genes are TRBV7-6 and TRBJ2-7; tentative D call: TRBD2 (5 bases). Trimming removed 6 bases from V and 2 bases from J, with 14 bases in between. CDR1 and CDR2 (germline): SGHVS, FNYEAQ. The CDR3 is made up of 14 amino acids. For the CDR3, the DNA is TGTGCCAGCAGTCTCCGGCCGGGGACCTACGAGCAGTACTTC. Its translation is CASSLRPGTYEQYF.

This clone was counted a single time. CDR3 protein: CASSEGRTISVKLFF. The CDR3 nucleotides are TGTGCCAGCAGTGAAGGACGGACAATCTCAGTAAAACTGTTTTTT. The V call is TRBV6-1, the J call TRBJ1-4; D might be TRBD1 (5 bases). Germline V CDR1 and CDR2: MNHNS, SASEGT. This CDR3 is 15 amino acids long. V lost 1 base to trimming and J lost 10 bases, with 16 bases between them.

The chain carries TRBV24-1 and TRBJ2-2; TRBD2 might be the D (5 bases). V lost 9 bases and J lost 3, with 13 bases in between. CDR1 and CDR2 (germline): KGHDR, SFDVKD. This CDR3 spans 14 amino acids. The CDR3 region is CATQREQDTGELFF. The CDR3 DNA sequence: TGTGCCACCCAGAGGGAGCAAGACACCGGGGAGCTGTTTTTT.

Here the CDR3 DNA reads TGTGCCAGTAGTATATGGGGGGAGGAGAACACTGAAGCTTTCTTT. This translates into CASSIWGEENTEAFF. The rearrangement joins TRBV19 to TRBJ1-1; possible D gene TRBD1, 5 bases. V was trimmed by 2 bases and J by 1 base, leaving 11 bases between them. CDR1 is LNHDA, CDR2 SQIVND, per germline (reference sequence). CDR3 length: 15 amino acids.

This clone was seen a handful of times. This chain connects TRBV9 to TRBJ2-2; possible D gene TRBD1, 5 bases. Between the trimmed V and J ends, which lost 0 bases and 7 bases, there was a span of 13 bases. The V gene's germline CDR1 is SGDLS and CDR2 YYNGEE. CDR3 length: 15 residues. The CDR3 nucleotides are TGTGCCAGCAGCGTAGTTAGATCAGGGAACGGGGAGCTGTTTTTT. It encodes CASSVVRSGNGELFF.

The chain employs TRBV10-1 and TRBJ2-3; 9 nucleotides match TRBD1. This CDR3 has 15 amino acids. Germline-derived CDR1 and CDR2 are WNHNN and SYGVQD (reference sequence). Germline trimming cut 4 bases from V and 3 bases from J; bases unmatched to any gene: 5. CDR3 nucleotide sequence: TGCGCCAGCAGTGGGGGACAGGGCCGAACAGATACGCAGTATTTT. Its translation: CASSGGQGRTDTQYF.

The table lists this clone with a few counts. CDR3: CAWSRTGDQPQHF. CDR3 bases: TGTGCCTGGAGTCGCACAGGGGATCAGCCCCAGCATTTT. The gene calls are TRBV30 and TRBJ1-5, with 7 bases that match TRBD1. Unmatched junction bases numbered 3, after V lost 2 bases and J lost 5 bases. Germline CDR1 GTSNPN, CDR2 SVGIG (reference sequence). This CDR3 has 13 amino acids. Drawing the rest from reference TRBV30 and TRBJ1-5, the complete variable domain is SQTIHQWPATLVQPVGSPLSLECTVEGTSNPNLYWYRQAAGRGLQLLFYSVGIGQISSEVPQNLSASRPQDRQFILSSKKLLLSDSGFYLCAWSRTGDQPQHFGDGTRLSIL.

This chain joins TRBV7-9 and TRBJ2-5; D gene uncertain. Germline V gives CDR1 SEHNR, CDR2 FQNEAQ (reference sequence). V lost 5 bases and J lost 4, with 11 bases in between. This CDR3 region has 13 residues. The CDR3, as DNA: TGTGCCAGCAGCCCGAGAGGCCCAGAGACCCAGTACTTC. Translation: CASSPRGPETQYF.

The chain combines TRBV6-5 with TRBJ2-7; 8 nucleotides line up with TRBD2. With 7 bases clipped from V and 9 bases from J, the junction kept 14 bases outside the gene matches. CDR1 and CDR2 (germline): MNHEY, SVGAGI. This CDR3 region has 14 residues. CDR3 in amino acids: CASTGLALRGGQYF. The CDR3 DNA follows: TGTGCCAGCACCGGACTAGCCTTGAGGGGTGGGCAGTACTTC.

This chain connects TRBV10-1 to TRBJ1-1; possible D gene TRBD1, 5 bases. The germline gives CDR1 WNHNN, CDR2 SYGVQD (reference sequence). The CDR3 totals 14 residues. V shed 4 bases and J shed 1 base, with 10 bases lying between them. In DNA form, the CDR3 reads TGCGCCAGCAGTGCGCGAGACAGGAACACTGAAGCTTTCTTT. Its translation is CASSARDRNTEAFF.

The V and J genes are TRBV18 and TRBJ1-1, with D possibly being TRBD1 (5 bases). Trimming pared 6 bases from V and 0 bases from J, leaving 17 bases between. This CDR3 comprises 16 residues. The germline V gene has CDR1 KGHSH and CDR2 LQKENI. This CDR3 reads CASSPDGQVLNTEAFF. As DNA, the CDR3 is TGTGCCAGCTCCCCAGACGGACAAGTCTTGAACACTGAAGCTTTCTTT.

The chain couples TRBV5-6 to TRBJ1-1; TRBD1 matches at 9 bases. Germline CDR1 and CDR2: SGHDT and YYEEEE. With 3 bases clipped from V and 0 bases from J, the junction kept 3 bases outside the gene matches. The CDR3 loop spans 15 amino acids. CDR3 amino acids: CASSWDRDMNTEAFF. CDR3 nucleotide sequence: TGTGCCAGCAGCTGGGACAGGGACATGAACACTGAAGCTTTCTTT.

The chain recombines TRBV6-1 with TRBJ1-5; the match to TRBD1 covers 8 bases. CDR1 and CDR2 (germline): MNHNS, SASEGT. V dropped 3 bases and J dropped 4; count of bases not matched to a gene: 5. The CDR3 contains 15 residues. As DNA, the CDR3 is TGTGCCAGCAGTGACGGACAGGGTATGAATCAGCCCCAGCATTTT. Residues: CASSDGQGMNQPQHF.

The chain combines TRBV27 with TRBJ1-5, with D possibly matching TRBD1 (5 bases). The germline gives CDR1 MNHEY, CDR2 SMNVEV (reference sequence). The germline V and J ends were trimmed by 10 bases and 6 bases, with 16 bases remaining between them. This CDR3 contains 13 residues. CDR3 sequence reads: CATRGGVFQPQHF. The CDR3 DNA sequence: TGTGCCACCCGGGGGGGGGTTTTTCAGCCCCAGCATTTT.

The chain is built from TRBV29-1 and TRBJ1-1; D remains ambiguous. This CDR3 has 13 residues. The germline V and J ends were trimmed by 7 bases and 4 bases, with 16 bases remaining between them. Looked up from germline, CDR1 is SQVTM and CDR2 is ANQGSEA. CDR3 DNA sequence: TGCAGCGCAAGCCGGGCAGGAGGCACTGAAGCTTTCTTT. Amino acids: CSASRAGGTEAFF.

The chain uses TRBV7-9 and TRBJ2-7; a possible D gene is TRBD1 (7 bases). V was clipped by 5 bases and J by 3 bases, with 26 bases between them. In germline, CDR1 is SEHNR, CDR2 FQNEAQ (reference sequence). This CDR3 spans 18 amino acids. Here the CDR3 reads CASSPIGGWQGDHYEQYF. CDR3 nucleotides: TGTGCCAGCAGCCCCATTGGGGGGTGGCAGGGGGACCACTACGAGCAGTACTTC.

The genes are TRBV7-2 and TRBJ1-2; 7 bases are shared with TRBD1. This CDR3 region has 16 residues. Germline V gene sequence: CDR1 SGHTA, CDR2 FQGNSA. V was pared by 5 bases and J by 2 bases, with 11 bases of the junction left unmatched. CDR3 amino acids: CASSPRVAGGNYGYTF. CDR3 nucleotides: TGTGCCAGCAGCCCAAGGGTGGCAGGGGGGAACTATGGCTACACCTTC.

The chain links TRBV6-5 to TRBJ2-7, with 7 bases identical to TRBD2. Trimming cost V 7 bases and J 2 bases; bases outside gene matches: 8. This CDR3 has 14 amino acids. Germline V gene data show CDR1 as MNHEY and CDR2 as SVGAGI. CDR3 protein: CASTPSGAPYEQYF. The CDR3 DNA reads TGTGCCAGCACTCCCAGCGGGGCCCCCTACGAGCAGTACTTC.

V gene TRBV6-5 combines with J gene TRBJ2-3, with a tentative D call TRBD1 (6 bases). The V end lost 2 bases, the J end lost 0 bases, and 9 bases lay between the germline ends. This CDR3 is built from 15 residues. CDR1 and CDR2 (germline): MNHEY, SVGAGI. The CDR3 protein is CASSYGGGSTDTQYF. CDR3 DNA: TGTGCCAGCAGTTACGGGGGCGGAAGCACAGATACGCAGTATTTT.

This clone was observed once. V gene TRBV5-1 combines with J gene TRBJ2-7; TRBD2 aligns across 11 bases. Germline V gene data show CDR1 as SGHRS and CDR2 as YFSETQ. This CDR3 spans 15 amino acids. V gave up 4 bases and J gave up 2 bases; unmatched junction bases: 5. CDR3 sequence: CASSRGLAETYEQYF. CDR3 sequence (DNA): TGCGCCAGCAGCAGGGGACTAGCGGAAACCTACGAGCAGTACTTC.

The chain employs TRBV25-1 and TRBJ2-2; TRBD2 aligns across 7 bases. V was pared by 1 base and J by 4 bases, with 6 bases of the junction left unmatched. There are 16 residues in the CDR3. Germline CDR1 reads MGHDK; CDR2 reads SYGVNS. The DNA of the CDR3 is TGTGCCAGCAGTGAATGGGAGGGTTCCAGCACCGGGGAGCTGTTTTTT. Protein sequence: CASSEWEGSSTGELFF.

The chain carries TRBV27 and TRBJ1-3; 7 bases are a match to TRBD1. The CDR3 totals 14 residues. After removal of 5 bases from V and 3 bases from J, the junction contained 4 bases not matched to a gene. From germline, CDR1 is MNHEY and CDR2 SMNVEV (reference sequence). The CDR3 DNA reads TGTGCCAGCAGTGGGGGGACAGTTGGAAACACCATATATTTT. Translated, it gives CASSGGTVGNTIYF.

V and J are TRBV19 and TRBJ2-5; TRBD2 matches at 7 bases. Germline-derived CDR1 and CDR2 are LNHDA and SQIVND (reference sequence). Trimming removed 7 bases from V and 4 bases from J; junction bases left unmatched: 18. The CDR3 length is 17 residues. The CDR3 DNA is TGTGCCAGTAAAATCTCACGGACTAGTCAGGGAAGAGAGACCCAGTACTTC. Its protein product is CASKISRTSQGRETQYF.

This sequence joins TRBV2 and TRBJ2-3; 9 nucleotides align to TRBD2. J was trimmed by 2 bases and V by 6 bases; bases with no gene match: 3. The CDR3 is made up of 14 amino acids. Germline loops: CDR1 SNHLY, CDR2 FYNNEI. The CDR3 bases are TGTGCCAGCAGCAGACTAGCGGTCACAGATACGCAGTATTTT. Translated, it gives CASSRLAVTDTQYF.

This clone was detected once. V gene TRBV7-9 combines with J gene TRBJ1-2; a weak D match, TRBD1 (5 bases). This CDR3 has 13 amino acids. Germline loops: CDR1 SEHNR, CDR2 FQNEAQ (reference sequence). Trimming removed 1 base from V and 6 bases from J, with 9 bases in between. In DNA, the CDR3 is TGTGCCAGCAGCTTAGGCCCAGGGAATGGCTACACCTTC. It translates to CASSLGPGNGYTF. The full variable domain, in which reference TRBV7-9 and TRBJ1-2 provide the parts outside the CDR3, is DTGVSQNPRHKITKRGQNVTFRCDPISEHNRLYWYRQTLGQGPEFLTYFQNEAQLEKSRLLSDRFSAERPKGSFSTLEIQRTEQGDSAMYLCASSLGPGNGYTFGSGTRLTVV.